What follows are 3 T cell receptor beta chains derived from one specimen sequenced in a study of blood T cell repertoires in COVID-19. Sequencing used immunoSEQ multiplex PCR; TCRdb keeps in-frame clones, though not all of them. The repertoire has under 300,000 clones, around 83% of them found once; the top ten carry around 2%. Specimen: peripheral blood. The receptor source for this set is a man in his forties who had recovered from COVID-19.

The gene calls are TRBV6-1 and TRBJ2-3, with D maybe TRBD1 (5 bases). The CDR3 extends over 16 amino acids. In germline, CDR1 is MNHNS, CDR2 SASEGT. Trimming removed 3 bases from V and 1 base from J, with 14 bases in between. The CDR3 region has the DNA TGTGCCAGCAGTGAGATCGACAGTCCACGCACAGATACGCAGTATTTT. Translation: CASSEIDSPRTDTQYF.

The chain employs TRBV5-5 and TRBJ2-2; D gene uncertain. The CDR3 length is 16 residues. The germline V and J ends were trimmed by 0 bases and 0 bases, with 9 bases remaining between them. Germline V gene sequence: CDR1 SGHKS, CDR2 YYEKEE (reference sequence). CDR3: CASSLARQANTGELFF. The DNA of the CDR3 is TGTGCCAGCAGCTTGGCCCGGCAGGCGAACACCGGGGAGCTGTTTTTT.

V and J are TRBV5-1 and TRBJ2-2; 9 nucleotides agree with TRBD1. CDR1 is SGHRS and CDR2 is YFSETQ in the germline V gene. The length of the CDR3 is 16 residues. V was pared by 0 bases and J by 7 bases, with 7 bases of the junction left unmatched. The CDR3: CASSLEGTGMIGELFF. The CDR3, as DNA: TGCGCCAGCAGCTTGGAGGGGACAGGGATGATCGGGGAGCTGTTTTTT.